The clone carrying this T cell receptor beta chain was detected only a few times. Its antigen is still unknown. Naive CD8 T cells, phenotype CD8+CD4-CCR7+CD45RA+, were sorted. The data stem from a study of molecular identifiers for immune sequencing clone quantification. MiXCR, applied by TCRdb to the PCR reads, yields one record per CDR3 protein. The sample shows nearly 650,000 distinct CDR3 sequences, about 25% of them seen only once. Study outcomes and limitations: The study found clones above 20 RNA copies held over 98% of effector molecules and under 1% in naive cells. A shared barcode on identical TCR molecules could lead to underestimated sizes for highly expanded clones.

CDR3 size: 11 residues. V dropped 8 bases and J dropped 4 bases, with 8 bases sitting between them. The TCR sequence derives from a human donor in good health. Some libraries in this study had Jurkat cell RNA spiked in. The V and J genes are TRBV12-3 or TRBV12-4 and TRBJ1-1; D not resolved. What was sequenced was naive CD8+ T cells from blood, with Jurkat cell RNA spiked in. Documented subset: FACS-sorted CD8+CD4-CCR7+CD45RA+ naive T cells. Here the CDR3 reads CASGSGTEAFF. The CDR3 DNA follows: TGTGCCAGCGGTTCGGGCACTGAAGCTTTCTTT.